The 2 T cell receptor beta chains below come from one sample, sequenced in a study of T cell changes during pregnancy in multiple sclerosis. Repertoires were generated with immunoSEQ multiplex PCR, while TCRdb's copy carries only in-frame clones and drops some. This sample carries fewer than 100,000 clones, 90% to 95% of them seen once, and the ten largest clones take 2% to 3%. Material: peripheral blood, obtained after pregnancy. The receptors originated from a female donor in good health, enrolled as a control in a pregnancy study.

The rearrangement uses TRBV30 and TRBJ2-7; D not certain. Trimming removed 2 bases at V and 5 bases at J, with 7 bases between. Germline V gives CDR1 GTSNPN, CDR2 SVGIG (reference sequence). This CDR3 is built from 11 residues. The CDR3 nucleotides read TGTGCCTGGAGTCCGGGTGACGAGCAGTACTTC. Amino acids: CAWSPGDEQYF. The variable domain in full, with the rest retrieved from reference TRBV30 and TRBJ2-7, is SQTIHQWPATLVQPVGSPLSLECTVEGTSNPNLYWYRQAAGRGLQLLFYSVGIGQISSEVPQNLSASRPQDRQFILSSKKLLLSDSGFYLCAWSPGDEQYFGPGTRLTVT.

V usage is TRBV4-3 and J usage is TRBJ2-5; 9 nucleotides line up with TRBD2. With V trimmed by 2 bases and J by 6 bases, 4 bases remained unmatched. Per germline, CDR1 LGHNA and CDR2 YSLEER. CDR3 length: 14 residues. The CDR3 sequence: CASSQTLAGQTQYF. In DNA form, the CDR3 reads TGCGCCAGCAGCCAAACCCTAGCGGGACAGACCCAGTACTTC.